The 25 T cell receptor beta chains listed next were all sequenced from one sample in a study of blood T cell repertoires in COVID-19. The table came from immunoSEQ multiplex PCR; TCRdb's copy has only in-frame clones and leaves some out. The sample lists 300,000 to 350,000 clones; around 91% were seen once. The sample was peripheral blood. Receptors were obtained from a woman in her late teens or twenties who had recovered from COVID-19.

The J gene is TRBJ2-1, the V gene TRBV10-3; 10 bases agree with TRBD2. Per the germline V gene, CDR1 is ENHRY and CDR2 is SYGVKD. The CDR3 length is 16 residues. V lost 2 bases and J lost 1; bases outside the gene matches: 2. The CDR3 DNA reads TGTGCCATCAGTGAGGCTAGCGGGGGTTCCTACAATGAGCAGTTCTTC. Translating it yields CAISEASGGSYNEQFF.

The sample holds a few counts of this clone. The CDR3 protein is CASSPGWGATEAFF. CDR3 DNA: TGTGCCAGCTCGCCAGGATGGGGAGCCACTGAAGCTTTCTTT. This sequence joins TRBV18 and TRBJ1-1; no clear D gene. The CDR3 covers 14 residues. With 6 bases removed from V and 4 bases from J, the gap between germline ends came to 15 bases. Germline V CDR1 and CDR2: KGHSH, LQKENI. Variable domain in full (rest from reference TRBV18 and TRBJ1-1): NAGVMQNPRHLVRRRGQEARLRCSPMKGHSHVYWYRQLPEEGLKFMVYLQKENIIDESGMPKERFSAEFPKEGPSILRIQQVVRGDSAAYFCASSPGWGATEAFFGQGTRLTVV.

The chain recombines TRBV6-5 with TRBJ1-2; 9 bases map to TRBD1. The CDR3 runs 15 residues. Germline CDR1 and CDR2: MNHEY and SVGAGI. V lost 10 bases and J lost 4; bases outside the gene matches: 13. In DNA form, the CDR3 reads TGTGCCACCTCCCCGGGACAGGGTAGGACCTATGGCTACACCTTC. This sequence encodes CATSPGQGRTYGYTF.

This chain links TRBV11-2 with TRBJ1-2, with TRBD1 identical over 8 bases. The CDR3 extends over 14 amino acids. Germline assignment: CDR1 SGHAT and CDR2 FQNNGV. J gave up 7 bases and V 3 bases, and 7 bases lay outside the gene matches. CDR3 DNA: TGTGCCAGCAGCTTTGGACAGGGTGGAGTTGGCTACACCTTC. This gives the protein CASSFGQGGVGYTF.

This chain uses TRBV5-5 with TRBJ2-4; TRBD1 agrees at 10 bases. Trimming took 4 bases from V and 7 from J; bases not matched to a gene: 2. CDR1 is SGHKS and CDR2 is YYEKEE in the germline V gene (reference sequence). This CDR3 has 13 amino acids. Written as DNA, the CDR3 is TGTGCCAGCAGCGCGGGACAGGGGAACATTCAGTACTTC. Translated, it gives CASSAGQGNIQYF.

The chain joins TRBV2 to TRBJ2-2; perhaps TRBD1 as D (6 bases). V lost 6 bases, J lost 5 bases, and 16 bases lay in between. The CDR3 consists of 15 residues. Per germline, CDR1 SNHLY and CDR2 FYNNEI. CDR3 loop: CASSARDRITGELFF. Written as DNA, the CDR3 is TGTGCCAGCAGCGCCCGCGACAGGATAACCGGGGAGCTGTTTTTT. The variable domain in full, completed from reference TRBV2 and TRBJ2-2, reads EPEVTQTPSHQVTQMGQEVILRCVPISNHLYFYWYRQILGQKVEFLVSFYNNEISEKSEIFDDQFSVERPDGSNFTLKIRSTKLEDSAMYFCASSARDRITGELFFGEGSRLTVL.

The chain has TRBV7-2 and TRBJ2-6; tentatively, D is TRBD2 (6 bases). The CDR3 runs 15 residues. Germline lookup yields CDR1 SGHTA and CDR2 FQGNSA. Trimming left V 8 bases short and J 2 bases short, with 13 bases between. The CDR3 here is CASSLGGAGANVLTF. The CDR3, as DNA: TGTGCCAGCTCCCTGGGCGGGGCTGGGGCCAACGTCCTGACTTTC.

This chain's CDR3 is CASGLEGDQPQHF. In nucleotides, the CDR3 is TGTGCCAGCGGATTAGAGGGGGATCAGCCCCAGCATTTT. The chain carries TRBV6-5 and TRBJ1-5, with D tentatively TRBD1 (6 bases). V was cut by 8 bases and J by 5 bases, with 13 bases left in between. Germline CDR1 and CDR2: MNHEY and SVGAGI. The CDR3 spans 13 residues.

The rearrangement joins TRBV5-4 to TRBJ2-3, with TRBD2 matching 7 bases. The CDR3 loop spans 14 amino acids. From germline, CDR1 is SGHNT and CDR2 YYREEE (reference sequence). V gave up 4 bases and J gave up 4 bases; unmatched junction bases: 6. The CDR3 here is CASSPGLAADTQYF. CDR3 bases: TGTGCCAGCAGCCCCGGGCTAGCGGCAGATACGCAGTATTTT.

The gene calls are TRBV12-3 or TRBV12-4 and TRBJ1-1; D is undetermined. This CDR3 comprises 13 residues. Trimming stripped 6 bases from V and 3 bases from J, with 11 bases between. The CDR3 nucleotides are TGTGCCAGCAGGGGAGGGTTGGACACTGAAGCTTTCTTT. Its translation: CASRGGLDTEAFF.

The J gene is TRBJ2-3, the V gene TRBV10-2, with a tentative D call TRBD2 (5 bases). The CDR3 contains 16 residues. The germline gives CDR1 WSHSY, CDR2 SAAADI. Trimming cost V 6 bases and J 3 bases, with 19 bases left between them. CDR3 nucleotide sequence: TGCGCCAGCAGAACCGGACTCCCCATTCCTACAGATACGCAGTATTTT. This codes for CASRTGLPIPTDTQYF.

This chain uses TRBV11-3 with TRBJ2-1; 8 nucleotides align to TRBD2. The J segment lost 5 bases and the V segment lost 3 bases, leaving 9 bases of the junction unmatched. The CDR3 sequence is 16 residues long. Germline values: CDR1 SGHNT, CDR2 YENEEA. In nucleotides, the CDR3 is TGTGCCAGCAGCTTCAGTGTCCTAGCGGGTGACAATGAGCAGTTCTTC. Translation: CASSFSVLAGDNEQFF. The whole variable domain, filled in from reference TRBV11-3 and TRBJ2-1, reads EAGVVQSPRYKIIEKKQPVAFWCNPISGHNTLYWYLQNLGQGPELLIRYENEEAVDDSQLPKDRFSAERLKGVDSTLKIQPAELGDSAVYLCASSFSVLAGDNEQFFGPGTRLTVL.

The rearrangement uses TRBV7-2 and TRBJ1-1; D not resolved. Germline V CDR1 and CDR2: SGHTA, FQGNSA. Trimming removed 1 base from V and 4 bases from J, with 10 bases in between. The CDR3 contains 14 residues. The CDR3 protein is CASSLVGGSTEAFF. The CDR3 DNA sequence: TGTGCCAGCAGCTTAGTTGGAGGGTCCACTGAAGCTTTCTTT.

This chain uses TRBV10-3 with TRBJ1-2, with D perhaps matching TRBD1 (5 bases). Germline assignment: CDR1 ENHRY and CDR2 SYGVKD. This CDR3 comprises 12 residues. Between the trimmed V and J ends, which lost 3 bases and 4 bases, there was a span of 6 bases. The CDR3: CAISDRVYGYTF. In nucleotides, the CDR3 is TGTGCCATCAGTGACAGGGTCTATGGCTACACCTTC.

The chain carries TRBV3-1 (or the pseudogene TRBV3-2) and TRBJ2-5; 10 bases align to TRBD2. V lost 7 bases and J lost 4; bases outside the gene matches: 18. CDR3 length: 18 amino acids. Germline assignment: CDR1 LGHDT and CDR2 YNNKEL (reference sequence). CDR3 sequence: CASILPQREGLSVETQYF. CDR3 nucleotide sequence: TGTGCCAGCATCCTACCCCAGCGGGAGGGCCTCTCCGTAGAGACCCAGTACTTC.

The chain has TRBV13 and TRBJ2-1; 7 bases are shared with TRBD2. J lost 5 bases, V lost 10 bases, and 29 bases had no gene match. Germline CDR1 is PRHDT and CDR2 is FYEKMQ (reference sequence). The CDR3 is 20 amino acids. CDR3 DNA sequence: TGTGCCACTCTAGAGTTACTCGATCAGCGGGAAGTAAACAGGAACAATGAGCAGTTCTTC. As protein: CATLELLDQREVNRNNEQFF.

V is TRBV7-9 and J is TRBJ1-6; 11 nucleotides match TRBD1. The CDR3 consists of 14 residues. V was clipped by 6 bases and J by 7 bases; unmatched bases: 2. CDR1 SEHNR and CDR2 FQNEAQ come from the germline V gene (reference sequence). The CDR3 nucleotides are TGTGCCAGCAGGTGGACAGGGGGCAATTCACCCCTCCACTTT. Encoded protein: CASRWTGGNSPLHF.

The chain joins TRBV21-1 to TRBJ2-7; no check of the table's D call, TRBD2, against the DNA was made. TRBV21-1 is tagged as a pseudogene. This CDR3 is 22 amino acids long. DNA for the CDR3: TGTGCCAGCAGCAAAGTGAACAGGGAGGGACTAGCGGCCCCGGGATCTTCCTACGAGCAGTACGTC. This sequence encodes CASSKVNREGLAAPGSSYEQYV.

The chain links TRBV5-4 to TRBJ1-1; TRBD1 matches 7 bases. CDR3 size: 14 residues. CDR1 and CDR2 from the germline V gene are SGHNT and YYREEE (reference sequence). Losses at the gene ends were 4 bases for V and 2 bases for J; bases not matched to a gene: 5. CDR3 nucleotide sequence: TGTGCCAGCAGCCAGGGACAGATTAACACTGAAGCTTTCTTT. Its protein is CASSQGQINTEAFF.

The chain recombines TRBV28 with TRBJ2-2; D is ambiguous. This CDR3 has 12 residues. The V and J ends lost 6 bases and 6 bases respectively, with 8 bases between them. Germline V gene sequence: CDR1 MDHEN, CDR2 SYDVKM. The CDR3 DNA reads as TGTGCCAGCAGGACATCGGCCGGGGAGCTGTTTTTT. Protein sequence: CASRTSAGELFF.

This chain links TRBV6-5 with TRBJ1-2; 7 positions agree with TRBD1. The trim removed 2 bases at V and 5 bases at J, leaving 5 bases unmatched. The CDR3 contains 14 residues. Per the germline V gene, CDR1 is MNHEY and CDR2 is SVGAGI. As DNA, the CDR3 is TGTGCCAGCAGTTACCCGGGACAGAGATATGGCTACACCTTC. Amino acid sequence: CASSYPGQRYGYTF.

The rearrangement joins TRBV6-5 to TRBJ1-2; D remains unclear. V lost 8 bases to trimming and J lost 8 bases, with 18 bases between them. Germline V gene data show CDR1 as MNHEY and CDR2 as SVGAGI. This CDR3 is 13 amino acids long. CDR3 protein: CASRKGGSRGYTF. The CDR3 coding sequence is TGTGCCAGCCGGAAGGGAGGCAGTAGGGGCTACACCTTC.

V and J are TRBV24-1 and TRBJ1-5, with TRBD1 matching over 8 bases. Germline trimming cut 7 bases from V and 0 bases from J; bases unmatched to any gene: 16. CDR1 KGHDR and CDR2 SFDVKD come from the germline V gene. The CDR3 covers 19 residues. The CDR3: CATRWTGPLRQYSNQPQHF. CDR3 bases: TGTGCCACCAGGTGGACAGGGCCTCTGAGGCAATATAGCAATCAGCCCCAGCATTTT.

This clone has more than one count but fewer than ten. The chain combines TRBV4-1 with TRBJ1-4; no reliable D call. The V gene's germline CDR1 is MGHRA and CDR2 YSYEKL. V was clipped by 4 bases and J by 7 bases, with 7 bases between them. This CDR3 comprises 12 residues. This chain's CDR3 is CASSRVTEKLFF. The CDR3 DNA is TGCGCCAGCAGCCGAGTCACTGAAAAACTGTTTTTT.

V is TRBV5-5 and J is TRBJ1-1; weak D call: TRBD1 (6 bases). This CDR3 spans 14 amino acids. CDR1 is SGHKS, CDR2 YYEKEE, per germline (reference sequence). Trimming left V 6 bases short and J 1 base short, with 13 bases between. The CDR3: CASTSLGGNTEAFF. CDR3 nucleotide sequence: TGTGCCAGCACCTCTCTAGGGGGGAACACTGAAGCTTTCTTT.